This T cell receptor (beta chain) was identified in a study of cytomegalovirus exposure and HLA in healthy donors. Overall study findings and caveats: In an earlier analysis, about 87% or about 30%: the productive usage of most TCR beta V segments. Later analysis showed most CMV-associated TCR beta chains appearing HLA-restricted. A later look showed TCR association rates differing by HLA locus, highest for DRB1 and lowest for HLA-C. Reports state that TCR beta sequences accurately predicted most subjects' HLA-A and HLA-B alleles.

The PCR ran on 60 Vbeta and 13 Jbeta primers. Assay: immunoSEQ multiplex PCR; the TCRdb copy retains only in-frame clones and omits some. This sample has approximately 210,000 clones; 75% to 80% occur once, and the top ten carry 1.8%. For this clone: Its antigen is undetermined.

The specimen was PBMCs. The origin of this receptor is a male donor in good health and CMV-seronegative.

The CDR3 nucleotides read TGTGCCAGCAGGGGCTCTAATTCACCCCTCCACTTT. The encoded protein is CASRGSNSPLHF. The chain uses TRBV11-2 and TRBJ1-6; D unclear. Germline lookup yields CDR1 SGHAT and CDR2 FQNNGV. The CDR3 sequence is 12 residues long. V shed 6 bases and J shed 6 bases, with 6 bases lying between them.